The 15 T cell receptor beta chains below all came from one sample that was sequenced in a study of blood T cell repertoires in COVID-19 (dated by TCRdb to about 2020). Library prep was done by the immunoSEQ multiplex PCR assay. In TCRdb, the immuneACCESS table is reduced to in-frame sequences with V and J assigned. These tables do not hold every clone; where another copy was compared, an unresolved V gene accounts for under half, and the others remain unexplained. The sample table records some 56,000 clones; roughly 70% of these occur just once. The ten most abundant clones make up roughly 18% of the sample. The sequenced sample consisted of peripheral blood. These receptors were taken from a woman between 50 and 59 years old with active or convalescent COVID-19.

This clone was seen more than once but under ten times. This chain connects TRBV19 to TRBJ2-2; D is unclear. The ends were cut back, 2 bases at V and 7 bases at J, with 8 bases in the middle. This CDR3 has 13 residues. CDR1 is LNHDA and CDR2 is SQIVND in the germline V gene (reference sequence). This CDR3 reads CASSILTDGELFF. The CDR3 DNA sequence: TGTGCCAGTAGTATACTAACTGACGGGGAGCTGTTTTTT.

The V gene is TRBV27, the J gene TRBJ2-3; 12 nucleotides line up with TRBD2. V dropped 4 bases and J dropped 5; count of bases not matched to a gene: 13. The CDR3 covers 18 residues. Germline V gene data show CDR1 as MNHEY and CDR2 as SMNVEV (reference sequence). CDR3 residues: CASSSRLAGGPVGDTQYF. CDR3 DNA sequence: TGTGCCAGCAGTTCACGCCTAGCGGGAGGGCCAGTCGGAGATACGCAGTATTTT.

This chain connects TRBV7-2 to TRBJ2-3, with 7 bases aligning to TRBD2. CDR3 length equals 13 residues. From germline, CDR1 is SGHTA and CDR2 FQGNSA. After removal of 3 bases from V and 7 bases from J, the junction contained 4 bases not matched to a gene. CDR3 in amino acids: CASSFEREHTQYF. The CDR3 DNA is TGTGCCAGCAGCTTCGAGCGGGAACATACGCAGTATTTT. The whole variable domain, filled in from reference TRBV7-2 and TRBJ2-3, reads GAGVSQSPSNKVTEKGKDVELRCDPISGHTALYWYRQSLGQGLEFLIYFQGNSAPDKSGLPSDRFSAERTGGSVSTLTIQRTQQEDSAVYLCASSFEREHTQYFGPGTRLTVL.

CDR3 in amino acids: CASSLGDPGITGELFF. In DNA, the CDR3 is TGCGCCAGCAGCTTGGGAGACCCGGGGATCACCGGGGAGCTGTTTTTT. This chain connects TRBV5-1 to TRBJ2-2, with TRBD2 as a possible D gene (5 bases). V lost 0 bases and J 4 bases, leaving 13 bases between the germline ends. The CDR3 loop spans 16 amino acids. Germline loops: CDR1 SGHRS, CDR2 YFSETQ.

The rearrangement links TRBV5-1 to TRBJ1-1, with 7 bases aligning to TRBD1. V trimming: 6 bases; J trimming: 0 bases; junction bases outside the gene matches: 5. The length of the CDR3 is 14 residues. CDR1 is SGHRS and CDR2 is YFSETQ in the germline V gene. CDR3 region: CASTNRGVNTEAFF. CDR3 bases: TGCGCCAGCACAAACAGGGGAGTGAACACTGAAGCTTTCTTT. The variable domain in full, with the rest retrieved from reference TRBV5-1 and TRBJ1-1, is KAGVTQTPRYLIKTRGQQVTLSCSPISGHRSVSWYQQTPGQGLQFLFEYFSETQRNKGNFPGRFSGRQFSNSRSEMNVSTLELGDSALYLCASTNRGVNTEAFFGQGTRLTVV.

This clone has at least ten counts. The chain carries TRBV28 and TRBJ1-1; 7 nucleotides match TRBD1. The V segment lost 4 bases and the J segment 4 bases; nucleotides outside the gene matches: 9. Germline values: CDR1 MDHEN, CDR2 SYDVKM. CDR3 length: 15 amino acids. CDR3 DNA: TGTGCCAGCAGTTCTCCCGGGACAGTGAGCACTGAAGCTTTCTTT. This sequence encodes CASSSPGTVSTEAFF.

This clone has only one observation. The chain has TRBV28 and TRBJ1-4; a possible D gene is TRBD1 (6 bases). Germline values: CDR1 MDHEN, CDR2 SYDVKM. The CDR3 runs 16 residues. Between the trimmed V and J ends, which lost 1 base and 8 bases, there was a span of 17 bases. The CDR3 sequence is CASSLLIPAGTEKLFF. The CDR3 DNA sequence: TGTGCCAGCAGTTTATTGATACCGGCAGGGACAGAAAAACTGTTTTTT.

This sequence joins TRBV25-1 and TRBJ2-5; 10 positions match TRBD1. Germline CDR1 reads MGHDK; CDR2 reads SYGVNS. Germline trimming cut 6 bases from V and 4 bases from J; bases unmatched to any gene: 5. The CDR3 is 14 residues long. The CDR3 here is CASRRTGGGETQYF. The CDR3 DNA sequence: TGTGCCAGCAGAAGGACAGGGGGAGGAGAGACCCAGTACTTC.

This clone was found a few times. The chain links TRBV2 to TRBJ2-2, with 7 bases fitting TRBD2. Germline V gives CDR1 SNHLY, CDR2 FYNNEI. V trimming: 4 bases; J trimming: 2 bases; junction bases outside the gene matches: 7. CDR3 size: 16 residues. CDR3 sequence (DNA): TGTGCCAGCAGTGTGGAAGCGGGGCTCAACACCGGGGAGCTGTTTTTT. Translating gives CASSVEAGLNTGELFF.

This clone was seen a few times. The chain couples TRBV3-1 (or the pseudogene TRBV3-2) to TRBJ2-2; 8 nucleotides match TRBD1. Germline V gives CDR1 LGHDT, CDR2 YNNKEL (reference sequence). V lost 1 base and J lost 0; bases outside the gene matches: 7. The CDR3 totals 18 residues. This CDR3 is CASSQVRGTGANTGELFF. The CDR3 DNA reads as TGTGCCAGCAGCCAAGTAAGGGGGACAGGCGCGAACACCGGGGAGCTGTTTTTT.

This clone was counted between two and nine times. The chain couples TRBV5-1 to TRBJ1-2, with D possibly TRBD1 on 5 matching bases. Trimming left V 4 bases short and J 9 bases short, with 16 bases between. Germline lookup yields CDR1 SGHRS and CDR2 YFSETQ. This CDR3 has 13 residues. The CDR3 sequence: CASSPLGGVSYTF. CDR3 bases: TGCGCCAGCAGCCCACTGGGAGGGGTGAGCTACACCTTC. Full variable domain (rest looked up from reference TRBV5-1 and TRBJ1-2): KAGVTQTPRYLIKTRGQQVTLSCSPISGHRSVSWYQQTPGQGLQFLFEYFSETQRNKGNFPGRFSGRQFSNSRSEMNVSTLELGDSALYLCASSPLGGVSYTFGSGTRLTVV.

V usage is TRBV19 and J usage is TRBJ1-1, with TRBD1 identical over 10 bases. The CDR3 has 10 residues. With 8 bases clipped from V and 11 bases from J, the junction kept 2 bases outside the gene matches. CDR1 is LNHDA, CDR2 SQIVND, per germline (reference sequence). DNA of the CDR3: TGTGCCAGTGGGACAGGGGCCGCTTTCTTT. As protein: CASGTGAAFF.

The V call is TRBV7-9, the J call TRBJ1-4, with 8 bases aligning to TRBD1. The germline gives CDR1 SEHNR, CDR2 FQNEAQ (reference sequence). CDR3 length equals 15 residues. J lost 4 bases, V lost 5 bases, and 6 bases had no gene match. The CDR3 spells CASSAGQEFNEKLFF. In DNA, the CDR3 is TGTGCCAGCAGCGCGGGACAGGAGTTTAATGAAAAACTGTTTTTT.

This sequence joins TRBV2 and TRBJ1-2, with 11 bases lining up with TRBD1. CDR3 length: 14 amino acids. Germline trimming cut 6 bases from V and 6 bases from J; bases unmatched to any gene: 6. The V gene's germline CDR1 is SNHLY and CDR2 FYNNEI. This CDR3 reads CASRSGQGADGYTF. The DNA of the CDR3 is TGTGCCAGCAGAAGTGGACAGGGGGCCGATGGCTACACCTTC. The entire variable domain, with the rest obtained from reference TRBV2 and TRBJ1-2, is as follows: EPEVTQTPSHQVTQMGQEVILRCVPISNHLYFYWYRQILGQKVEFLVSFYNNEISEKSEIFDDQFSVERPDGSNFTLKIRSTKLEDSAMYFCASRSGQGADGYTFGSGTRLTVV.

This clone showed up just once. The gene calls are TRBV18 and TRBJ2-5, with TRBD1 matching 7 bases. The V and J ends lost 2 bases and 4 bases, in that order; junction bases with no gene match: 4. CDR3 size: 14 residues. CDR1 and CDR2 (germline): KGHSH, LQKENI. This CDR3 is CASSPTGVGETQYF. CDR3 nucleotide sequence: TGTGCCAGCTCACCAACAGGGGTAGGAGAGACCCAGTACTTC.